The 9 T cell receptor beta chains below come from one sample, sequenced in a study of cytomegalovirus exposure and HLA in healthy donors. PCR amplification relied on 60 Vbeta primers (plus 13 Jbeta primers). The protocol was immunoSEQ multiplex PCR, while the TCRdb copy is restricted to in-frame clones and leaves out a portion. The profile shows 170,000 or so clones, 75% to 85% of them singletons. The specimen sequenced was PBMCs. The receptors come from a man aged 25 to 45 in good health and CMV-seropositive.

This chain connects TRBV4-1 to TRBJ2-7; 7 nucleotides agree with TRBD1. The CDR3 consists of 17 residues. CDR1 is MGHRA and CDR2 is YSYEKL in the germline V gene. Trimming removed 1 base from V and 2 bases from J; junction bases left unmatched: 11. The CDR3 sequence: CASSQGQGHTGAYEQYF. The CDR3 DNA reads as TGCGCCAGCAGCCAAGGCCAGGGGCACACAGGGGCCTACGAGCAGTACTTC.

This chain uses TRBV27 with TRBJ2-7; 12 bases agree with TRBD1. This CDR3 comprises 19 residues. In germline, CDR1 is MNHEY, CDR2 SMNVEV (reference sequence). Trimming removed 2 bases from V and 2 bases from J; junction bases left unmatched: 13. The CDR3 region is CASSLSVFGDRGPTYEQYF. The CDR3, as DNA: TGTGCCAGCAGTTTAAGTGTATTTGGGGACAGGGGGCCCACCTACGAGCAGTACTTC.

In its sample, this clone was seen a few times. J is TRBJ2-2 and V is TRBV6-5, with 9 bases identical to TRBD1. The germline CDR1 and CDR2 sequences are MNHEY and SVGAGI. CDR3 length equals 15 residues. Trimming removed 6 bases from V and 5 bases from J; junction bases left unmatched: 7. Here the CDR3 DNA reads TGTGCCAGCAGACGCGGGACAGGGTTTACCGGGGAGCTGTTTTTT. It translates to CASRRGTGFTGELFF.

CDR3 sequence reads: CSVAPGQGWTDTQYF. Written as DNA, the CDR3 is TGCAGCGTAGCCCCCGGACAGGGTTGGACAGATACGCAGTATTTT. The chain links TRBV29-1 to TRBJ2-3, with 8 nucleotides matching TRBD1. The CDR3 loop spans 15 amino acids. With 6 bases clipped from V and 3 bases from J, the junction kept 11 bases outside the gene matches. The germline gives CDR1 SQVTM, CDR2 ANQGSEA.

This clone occurred once. The chain carries TRBV6-1 and TRBJ2-7, with a possible D match to TRBD2 (6 bases). There are 11 residues in the CDR3. Germline CDR1 reads MNHNS; CDR2 reads SASEGT. Trimming shortened V by 6 bases and J by 3 bases, and 6 bases separated the two germline ends. In DNA form, the CDR3 reads TGTGCCAGCAGGACTAGCTACGAGCAGTACTTC. Its translation is CASRTSYEQYF.

The chain recombines TRBV19 with TRBJ2-1, with 8 bases that match TRBD2. V trimming: 4 bases; J trimming: 3 bases; junction bases outside the gene matches: 5. Germline loops: CDR1 LNHDA, CDR2 SQIVND (reference sequence). The CDR3 is 15 amino acids. The CDR3 DNA sequence: TGTGCCAGTAGTAAAAACGGGGGGGACTACAATGAGCAGTTCTTC. This encodes CASSKNGGDYNEQFF.

The rearrangement joins TRBV6-6 to TRBJ2-5, with 12 bases matching TRBD2. Gene TRBJ2-7 matches the end of the DNA better, so the J call may be wrong. The length of the CDR3 is 14 residues. Germline-derived CDR1 and CDR2 are MNHNY and SVGAGI (reference sequence). The CDR3 spells CASTPLAGGYEQYF. The CDR3 DNA reads as TGTGCCAGCACCCCACTAGCGGGAGGATACGAGCAGTACTTC.

This clone was counted a few times. One end of the junction does not line up with germline, which may come from a read error. The chain uses TRBV7-9 and TRBJ2-2, with D possibly TRBD1 on 5 matching bases. This CDR3 region has 16 residues. CDR1 and CDR2 from the germline V gene are SEHNR and FQNEAQ (reference sequence). CDR3 DNA: TGTTCCAGCAGCCTCAGGGTAGTTGGTGGCACCGGGGAGCTGTTTTTT. Its protein is CSSSLRVVGGTGELFF.

The rearrangement links TRBV10-3 to TRBJ2-3, with 11 bases fitting TRBD1. The CDR3 spans 14 residues. V lost 10 bases, J lost 3 bases, and 6 bases stayed unmatched. Per the germline V gene, CDR1 is ENHRY and CDR2 is SYGVKD. The CDR3 region has the DNA TGTGCCAGCTCCGGGACAGGGGGTACAGATACGCAGTATTTT. Amino acids: CASSGTGGTDTQYF.